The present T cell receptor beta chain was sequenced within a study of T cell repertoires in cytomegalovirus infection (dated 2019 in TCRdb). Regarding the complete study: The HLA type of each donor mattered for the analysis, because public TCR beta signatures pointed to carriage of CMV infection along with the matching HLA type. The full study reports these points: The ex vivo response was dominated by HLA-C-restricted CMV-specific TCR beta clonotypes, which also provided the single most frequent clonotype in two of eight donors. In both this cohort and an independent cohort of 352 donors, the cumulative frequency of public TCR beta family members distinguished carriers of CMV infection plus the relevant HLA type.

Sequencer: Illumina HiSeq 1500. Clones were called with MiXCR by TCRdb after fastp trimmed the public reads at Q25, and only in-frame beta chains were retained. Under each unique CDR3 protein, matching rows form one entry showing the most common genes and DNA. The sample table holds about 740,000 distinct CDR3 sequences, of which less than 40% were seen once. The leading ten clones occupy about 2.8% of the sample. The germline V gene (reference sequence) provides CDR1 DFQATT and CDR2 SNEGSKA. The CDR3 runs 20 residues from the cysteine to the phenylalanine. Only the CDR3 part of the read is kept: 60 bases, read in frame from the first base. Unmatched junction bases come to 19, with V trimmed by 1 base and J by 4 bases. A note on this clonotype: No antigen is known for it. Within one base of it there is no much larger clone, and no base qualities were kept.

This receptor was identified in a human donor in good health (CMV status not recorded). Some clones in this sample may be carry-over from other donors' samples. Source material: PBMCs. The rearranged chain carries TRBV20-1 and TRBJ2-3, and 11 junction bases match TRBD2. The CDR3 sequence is CSARGSRRLAGNLAPDTQYF. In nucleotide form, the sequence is TGCAGTGCTAGAGGCTCCCGGAGACTAGCGGGAAACCTCGCACCAGATACGCAGTATTTT.